The sequence of this TCR beta chain was determined in a study of cytomegalovirus exposure and HLA in healthy donors. General study findings and limits: Through in vitro validation, three CMV-associated chains were shown to be specific for CMV antigens. Based on reports, TCR beta sequences accurately predicted HLA-A and HLA-B alleles for most subjects. Compared with the roughly 700-donor mean, an Asian-associated ancestry cluster reportedly had fewer N-insertions, according to a later analysis.

On this clone: Its antigen is undetermined.

Researchers ran the PCR with 60 Vbeta and 13 Jbeta primers. Data came from immunoSEQ multiplex PCR; TCRdb stores just in-frame clones and leaves some out. The sample contains some 110,000 clones, around 78% of which appear only once. The CDR3 length is 18 residues. V lost 0 bases, J lost 2 bases, and 14 bases lay in between. CDR1 SGHTA and CDR2 FQGNSA come from the germline V gene. This receptor was obtained from a man in his forties or fifties in good health and CMV-seronegative. The chain recombines TRBV7-2 with TRBJ2-6; maybe TRBD1 (5 bases). Sequenced: PBMCs. The CDR3 loop is CASSLAGAGSTGANVLTF. Written as DNA, the CDR3 is TGTGCCAGCAGCTTAGCAGGGGCAGGGTCCACTGGGGCCAACGTCCTGACTTTC.